This entry lists 3 T cell receptor beta chains sequenced from one sample in a study of T cells in Graves' hyperthyroidism and ophthalmopathy. RNA transcripts served as the template for amplifying TCR beta CDR3 regions. First-round RT-PCR of the TCR CDR3 relied on the HTBI primer set. TCRdb re-called the multiplex PCR reads through MiXCR, storing one row per CDR3 protein. This sample has fewer than 900,000 distinct CDR3 sequences, with roughly 17% found just once. The sequenced material came from blood. Receptors were obtained from a man between 18 and 35 years old with Graves' hyperthyroidism.

In its sample, this clonotype was seen many times. The chain has TRBV5-1 and TRBJ1-1; D call uncertain. The CDR3 spans 13 residues. V lost 3 bases to trimming and J lost 3 bases, with 9 bases between them. The V gene's germline CDR1 is SGHRS and CDR2 YFSETQ. CDR3 nucleotides: TGCGCCAGCAGCTGGGCGGCCGACACTGAAGCTTTCTTT. Encoded protein: CASSWAADTEAFF.

This clonotype was counted at least ten times. CDR3 sequence: CATLSQGTLYEQYF. DNA for the CDR3: TGTGCCACCCTATCACAGGGGACATTGTACGAGCAGTACTTC. This rearrangement joins TRBV10-3 to TRBJ2-7; 7 bases map to TRBD1. CDR1 is ENHRY, CDR2 SYGVKD, per germline. J gave up 4 bases and V 10 bases, and 13 bases lay outside the gene matches. The CDR3 sequence is 14 residues long.

The V gene is TRBV4-3, the J gene TRBJ1-6; D gene ambiguous. This CDR3 has 16 residues. Germline CDR1 reads LGHNA; CDR2 reads YSLEER. V was pared by 0 bases and J by 9 bases, with 15 bases between. The CDR3 here is CASSQEGKGWGSPLHF. As DNA, the CDR3 is TGCGCCAGCAGCCAAGAGGGAAAGGGTTGGGGTTCACCCCTCCACTTT.